In its sample, the clone carrying this T cell receptor (beta chain) was seen once. At the DNA level, this CDR3 is encoded by other sequences in the same sample as well. Original processing methods: Nucleated cell counts were estimated from reference gene primer amplification. The assay was immunoSEQ multiplex PCR, and TCRdb's table has in-frame clones only and misses some. V and J calls and clone size are copied from that table; D and trimming were computed from the DNA. The sample comprises over 100,000 clones, 65% to 85% of which are singletons, and approximately 0.76% rests with the top ten. The data belong to a study of blood T cell repertoires in COVID-19. Turning to the study itself: Samples taken during acute and convalescent COVID-19 were collected in the United States, Italy and Spain. Sources were T cells, B-cell-depleted T cells, or PBMCs; the material itself was cDNA or gDNA.

Per germline, CDR1 KGHSH and CDR2 LQKENI. The CDR3 spans 16 residues. Trimming removed 3 bases from V and 3 bases from J, with 15 bases in between. The material sequenced was peripheral blood. The source of this sequence is a woman in her seventies with acute or convalescent COVID-19. J is TRBJ1-5 and V is TRBV18; D possibly corresponds to TRBD1 (6 bases). CDR3 nucleotide sequence: TGTGCCAGCTCACCGTCACCCGGACAGAACAATCAGCCCCAGCATTTT. Protein: CASSPSPGQNNQPQHF.